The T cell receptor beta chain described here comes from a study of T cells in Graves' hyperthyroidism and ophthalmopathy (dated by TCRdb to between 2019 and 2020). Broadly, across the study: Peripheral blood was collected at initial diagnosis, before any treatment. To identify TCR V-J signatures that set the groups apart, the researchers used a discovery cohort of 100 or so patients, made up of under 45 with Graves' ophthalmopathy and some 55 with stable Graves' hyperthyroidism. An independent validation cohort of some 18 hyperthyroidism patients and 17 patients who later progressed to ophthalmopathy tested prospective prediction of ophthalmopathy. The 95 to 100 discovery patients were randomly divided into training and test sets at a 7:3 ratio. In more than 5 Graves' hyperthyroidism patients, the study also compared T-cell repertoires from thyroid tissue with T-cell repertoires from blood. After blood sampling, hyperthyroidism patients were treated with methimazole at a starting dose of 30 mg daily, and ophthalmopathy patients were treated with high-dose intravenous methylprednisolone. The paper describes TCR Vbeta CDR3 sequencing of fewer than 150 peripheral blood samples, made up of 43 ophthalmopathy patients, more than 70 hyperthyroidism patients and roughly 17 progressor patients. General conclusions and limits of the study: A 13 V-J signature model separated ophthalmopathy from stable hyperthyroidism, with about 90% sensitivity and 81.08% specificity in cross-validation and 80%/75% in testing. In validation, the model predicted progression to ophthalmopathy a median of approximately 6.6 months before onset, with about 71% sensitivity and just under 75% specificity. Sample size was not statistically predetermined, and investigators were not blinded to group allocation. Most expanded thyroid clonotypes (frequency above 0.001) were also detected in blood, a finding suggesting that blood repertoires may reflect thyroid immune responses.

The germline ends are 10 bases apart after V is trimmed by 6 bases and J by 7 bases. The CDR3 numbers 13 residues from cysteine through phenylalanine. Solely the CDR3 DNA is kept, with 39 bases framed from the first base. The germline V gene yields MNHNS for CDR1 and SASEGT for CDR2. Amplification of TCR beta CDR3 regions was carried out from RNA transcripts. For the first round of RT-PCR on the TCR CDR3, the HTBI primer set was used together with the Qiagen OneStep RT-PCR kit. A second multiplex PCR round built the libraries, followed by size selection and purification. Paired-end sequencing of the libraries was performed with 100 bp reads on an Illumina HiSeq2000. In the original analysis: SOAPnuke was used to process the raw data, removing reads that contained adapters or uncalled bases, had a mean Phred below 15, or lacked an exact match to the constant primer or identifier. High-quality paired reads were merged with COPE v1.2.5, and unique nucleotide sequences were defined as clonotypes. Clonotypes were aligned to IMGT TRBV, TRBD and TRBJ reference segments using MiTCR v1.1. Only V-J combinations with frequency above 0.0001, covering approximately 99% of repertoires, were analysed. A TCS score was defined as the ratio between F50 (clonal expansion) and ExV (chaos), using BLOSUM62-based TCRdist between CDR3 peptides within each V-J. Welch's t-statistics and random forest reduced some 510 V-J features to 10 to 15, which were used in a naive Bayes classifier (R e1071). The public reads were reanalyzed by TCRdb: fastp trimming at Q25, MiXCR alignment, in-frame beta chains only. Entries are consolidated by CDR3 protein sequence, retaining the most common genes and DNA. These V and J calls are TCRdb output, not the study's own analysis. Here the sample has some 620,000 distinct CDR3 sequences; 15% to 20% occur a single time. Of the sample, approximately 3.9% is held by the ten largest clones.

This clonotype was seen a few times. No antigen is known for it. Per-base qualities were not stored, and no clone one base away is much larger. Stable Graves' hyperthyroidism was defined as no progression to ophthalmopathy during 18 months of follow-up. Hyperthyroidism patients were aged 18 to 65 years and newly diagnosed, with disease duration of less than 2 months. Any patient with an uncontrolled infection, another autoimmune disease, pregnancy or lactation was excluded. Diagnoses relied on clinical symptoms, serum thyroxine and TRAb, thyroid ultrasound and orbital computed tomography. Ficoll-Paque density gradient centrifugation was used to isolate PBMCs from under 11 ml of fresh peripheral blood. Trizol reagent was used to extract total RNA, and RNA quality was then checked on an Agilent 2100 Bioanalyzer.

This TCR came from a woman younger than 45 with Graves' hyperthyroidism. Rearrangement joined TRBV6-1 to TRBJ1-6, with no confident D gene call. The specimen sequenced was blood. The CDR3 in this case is CASSESWNSPLHF. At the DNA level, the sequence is TGTGCCAGCAGCGAGTCATGGAATTCACCCCTCCACTTT.